The 9 T cell receptor beta chains presented below share a single source sample, sequenced in a study of shared clonotypes between healthy human individuals. Clones were read by immunoSEQ multiplex PCR, and TCRdb kept only the in-frame ones, dropping some. This table holds about a million clones, 60% to 80% found once. The material sequenced was memory CD4+ T cells sorted from blood. Subset meaning: CD45RA-negative fraction. Receptors were obtained from a man in his late teens or twenties in good health.

The chain couples TRBV25-1 to TRBJ1-2, with 10 bases identical to TRBD1. The V gene end was trimmed by 0 bases and the J gene end by 7 bases; junction bases not matched to a gene: 2. The CDR3 contains 14 residues. Germline lookup yields CDR1 MGHDK and CDR2 SYGVNS. Written as DNA, the CDR3 is TGTGCCAGCAGTGAATATGGGACAGGGGTTGGCTACACCTTC. It encodes CASSEYGTGVGYTF.

The J gene is TRBJ2-1, the V gene TRBV5-1, with TRBD2 identical over 9 bases. Germline loops: CDR1 SGHRS, CDR2 YFSETQ. Trimming removed 2 bases from V and 7 bases from J; junction bases left unmatched: 7. CDR3 length: 15 residues. The CDR3 is CASSFGSGGVNEQFF. The CDR3 nucleotides read TGCGCCAGCAGCTTCGGTAGCGGGGGAGTGAATGAGCAGTTCTTC.

V usage is TRBV27 and J usage is TRBJ1-2; D is unresolved. Per the germline V gene, CDR1 is MNHEY and CDR2 is SMNVEV (reference sequence). Trimming cost V 5 bases and J 5 bases, with 12 bases left between them. This CDR3 contains 13 residues. Here the CDR3 DNA reads TGTGCCAGCAGTATAAGGGCGGAGTATGGCTACACCTTC. It encodes CASSIRAEYGYTF.

Worth noting for this clone: This sample also contains other DNA sequences that code for the same CDR3. V gene TRBV5-6 combines with J gene TRBJ1-1; the match to TRBD1 covers 9 bases. Per germline, CDR1 SGHDT and CDR2 YYEEEE. Trimming took 4 bases from V and 4 from J; bases not matched to a gene: 5. The CDR3 extends over 14 amino acids. CDR3 residues: CASSPGQGVTEAFF. In DNA, the CDR3 is TGTGCCAGCAGCCCGGGACAGGGTGTCACTGAAGCTTTCTTT.

The V gene is TRBV28, the J gene TRBJ2-1, with TRBD2 identical over 10 bases. V trimming: 6 bases; J trimming: 8 bases; junction bases outside the gene matches: 13. There are 16 residues in the CDR3. Germline V gene sequence: CDR1 MDHEN, CDR2 SYDVKM. CDR3 nucleotides: TGTGCCAGCAGCCCGCCTAGCGGGGGTAGTCGCGATGAGCAGTTCTTC. It translates to CASSPPSGGSRDEQFF.

The CDR3 DNA sequence: TGTGCCAGCAGCCCTCGAGAGGCAGCCTACGAGCAGTACTTC. This codes for CASSPREAAYEQYF. The V gene is TRBV7-6, the J gene TRBJ2-7; D is unclear. The length of the CDR3 is 14 residues. The V and J ends lost 5 bases and 2 bases respectively, with 13 bases between them. Germline V CDR1 and CDR2: SGHVS, FNYEAQ.

The gene calls are TRBV28 and TRBJ2-3; 11 nucleotides align to TRBD2. There are 19 residues in the CDR3. Trimming at V came to 7 bases and at J to 0 bases, leaving 15 bases not matched to a gene. Per germline, CDR1 MDHEN and CDR2 SYDVKM. CDR3 amino acids: CASNPQGVAGGPSTDTQYF. CDR3 bases: TGTGCCAGCAACCCCCAGGGCGTAGCGGGGGGGCCTAGCACAGATACGCAGTATTTT.

In its sample, this clone was seen once. The chain joins TRBV6-6 to TRBJ1-2; D perhaps matches TRBD1 (5 bases). Germline assignment: CDR1 MNHNY and CDR2 SVGAGI (reference sequence). CDR3 length: 14 amino acids. V was trimmed by 5 bases and J by 8 bases, leaving 18 bases between them. For the CDR3, the DNA is TGTGCCAGCAGTCAAGGGACGGTATTCAAGGGCTACACCTTC. Its protein is CASSQGTVFKGYTF.

This chain links TRBV9 with TRBJ1-6, with a tentative D call TRBD1 (5 bases). The CDR3 runs to 14 residues. Germline CDR1 SGDLS, CDR2 YYNGEE. Trimming removed 0 bases from V and 10 bases from J, with 11 bases in between. The DNA for the CDR3 is TGTGCCAGCAGCGTAGACCAGGGTGTCTCACCCCTCCACTTT. The encoded protein is CASSVDQGVSPLHF.